This passage covers 3 T cell receptor beta chains from one sample sequenced in a study of monozygotic twins with inflammatory bowel disease. TCRdb reprocessed the 5' RACE reads, keeping one entry per CDR3 protein, no DNA. Its table lists 300,000 to 400,000 distinct CDR3 sequences. The sequenced material came from blood. These TCRs come from a human donor with ulcerative colitis or Crohn's disease, or a healthy co-twin of an affected twin (not recorded which).

The chain carries TRBV6-5 and TRBJ1-1; TCRdb calls TRBD1, which cannot be checked without DNA. CDR1 is MNHEY and CDR2 is SVGAGI in the germline V gene. The CDR3 runs to 13 residues. This chain's CDR3 is CASSYSGGAEAFF.

The chain is built from TRBV7-2 and TRBJ1-2; the D call of TRBD1 rests on TCRdb alone, since no DNA is present to check it. Germline V gene sequence: CDR1 SGHTA, CDR2 FQGNSA. CDR3 length: 11 amino acids. The chain's CDR3 is CASSPGRGYTF.

This rearrangement joins TRBV5-1 to TRBJ2-3; TCRdb gives TRBD2 as the D gene, but with no DNA this cannot be confirmed. The CDR3 has 16 residues. The V gene's germline CDR1 is SGHRS and CDR2 YFSETQ. The CDR3 here is CASSLGLLGGTDTQYF.